The clone carrying this TCR beta chain has more than one count but fewer than ten. These data originate in a study of T cells in tumors after PD-1 blockade. Assay used: immunoSEQ multiplex PCR; TCRdb lists only in-frame clones, some missing. The sample has about 47,000 clones, about four fifths seen once. Here the sequenced sample was PBMCs, taken before anti-PD-1 treatment. The clonotype comes from a human donor with basal cell carcinoma.

The CDR3 reads CASSLGSPGELFF. The CDR3 DNA reads as TGTGCCAGCAGCTTAGGGTCCCCCGGGGAGCTGTTTTTT. The chain joins TRBV7-6 to TRBJ2-2; the D is unclear. Germline CDR1 SGHVS, CDR2 FNYEAQ. The V end lost 1 base, the J end lost 6 bases, and 6 bases lay between the germline ends. The CDR3 is 13 amino acids.